This paragraph reports one T cell receptor beta chain. V shed 5 bases, J shed 4 bases, and the junction held 12 bases outside the gene matches. Germline CDR1 reads SEHNR; CDR2 reads FQNEAQ (reference sequence). CDR3 length equals 17 residues. This sample is part of a study of T-cell memory formation after mild COVID-19. TCRdb re-analysed the 5' RACE reads in MiXCR, keeping a single row per CDR3 protein. The sample yields 400,000 to 500,000 distinct CDR3 sequences, around 19% seen once. The TCR originated in an adult woman who had mild COVID-19 (a few samples of this study predate the infection). Cell type and time point are not known. Material: PBMCs or a T cell subset sorted from them (not recorded which). The V call is TRBV7-9, the J call TRBJ2-3; 10 nucleotides line up with TRBD2. CDR3 sequence (DNA): TGTGCCAGCAGCAAAGAGAATAGCGGGGGGCCCCCAGATACGCAGTATTTT. This sequence encodes CASSKENSGGPPDTQYF.